This T cell receptor beta chain was sequenced during a study of blood T cell repertoires in COVID-19. On the study more broadly: T cells, B-cell-depleted T cells, or PBMCs provided the cDNA or gDNA that served as material.

In the original workflow: From reference gene primer amplification, estimates of nucleated cell counts were derived. Produced via immunoSEQ multiplex PCR; TCRdb's table is partial and in-frame only. V and J calls plus clone size are reproduced from that table; the DNA served to infer D and trimming. The data show around 50,000 clones, roughly 83% seen once. CDR1 MDHEN and CDR2 SYDVKM come from the germline V gene. The junction had 5 bases not matched to a gene; V was cut back by 5 bases and J by 4 bases. This CDR3 spans 15 amino acids. The gene calls are TRBV28 and TRBJ2-7; 13 bases line up with TRBD2. The sequence derives from a woman aged 80 or over with acute or convalescent COVID-19. Source material: peripheral blood. The CDR3 protein is CASSRGLAGSYEQYF. The CDR3 DNA reads as TGTGCCAGCAGTCGGGGACTAGCGGGGTCTTACGAGCAGTACTTC.